This is a list of T cell receptor beta chains from one sample in a study of Ad26.COV2.S vaccination and SARS-CoV-2 variants. Assay: immunoSEQ multiplex PCR; the TCRdb copy retains only in-frame clones and omits some. The table lists around 310,000 clones, around 90% of them singletons. The sample in question was peripheral blood, obtained in a trial of Ad26.COV2.S vaccine versus placebo. These receptors were taken from a person between 18 and 59 years old who received the Ad26.COV2.S COVID-19 vaccine or a placebo. CDR3s include the opening cysteine and the closing phenylalanine or tryptophan. The D gene is left open where the match is weak. Size tells how often a clone was seen (once, few, many) or the class of an expanded clone, and some rows leave it out.

clone size	D gene	V gene	J gene	CDR3 DNA	CDR3 protein
NA	NA	TRBV5-4	TRBJ1-1	TGTGCCAGCAGCTTGGAGATGACGGGCGGGACTGAAGCTTTCTTT	CASSLEMTGGTEAFF
NA	NA	TRBV7-9	TRBJ1-2	TGTGCCAGCAGCTTAGAGGACATGTTCTATGGCTACACCTTC	CASSLEDMFYGYTF
NA	TRBD1	TRBV18	TRBJ1-1	TGTGCCAGCTCACCTCAAGGACAGGGGTCCGGCACTGAAGCTTTCTTT	CASSPQGQGSGTEAFF
NA	NA	TRBV28	TRBJ1-3	TGTGCCAGCAGTCCCCACCGGACAGTAGGAAACACCATATATTTT	CASSPHRTVGNTIYF
NA	NA	TRBV7-3	TRBJ1-6	TGTGCCAGCAGCCCCCAAATGGGTTCACCCCTCCACTTT	CASSPQMGSPLHF
NA	NA	TRBV27	TRBJ1-2	TGTGCCAGCAGTTTGAAGGGTAACTATGGCTACACCTTC	CASSLKGNYGYTF
NA	NA	TRBV6-1	TRBJ1-1	TGTGCCAGCAGTGAATACCGGACATCTGAAGCTTTCTTT	CASSEYRTSEAFF
NA	NA	TRBV7-9	TRBJ2-1	TGTGCCAGCAGCTTTGACGGGAGCTCCTACAATGAGCAGTTCTTC	CASSFDGSSYNEQFF
NA	TRBD1	TRBV27	TRBJ1-2	TGTGCCAGCAGTTTAGGGACAGGGGGGGACTATGGCTACACCTTC	CASSLGTGGDYGYTF
few	NA	TRBV6-5	TRBJ2-5	TGTGCCAGCAGTTACTCAGAGACCCAGTACTTC	CASSYSETQYF
NA	NA	TRBV7-2	TRBJ2-5	TGTGCCAGCAGCTTGGAGGGATCGGGCCAAGAGACCCAGTACTTC	CASSLEGSGQETQYF
NA	TRBD2	TRBV2	TRBJ2-7	TGTGCCAGCGTGGCGGGGGGGCCGGACGAGCAGTACTTC	CASVAGGPDEQYF
NA	TRBD2	TRBV4-2	TRBJ2-1	TGTGCCAGCAGCCAAGATGGGGCGGGAGGATTCAATGAGCAGTTCTTC	CASSQDGAGGFNEQFF
NA	TRBD2	TRBV28	TRBJ2-1	TGTGCCAGCAGGGGTATAGCGGGAGGGCCGAATGAGCAGTTCTTC	CASRGIAGGPNEQFF
once	NA	TRBV3-1/TRBV3-2	TRBJ1-2	TGTGCCAGCAGCCAACTTGGGAAGCACACCTTC	CASSQLGKHTF
once	NA	TRBV18	TRBJ1-1	TGTGCCAGCTCACCCGGAAGGACTGAAGCTTTCTTT	CASSPGRTEAFF
NA	NA	TRBV29-1	TRBJ1-2	TGCAGCGTTTCAGCAGGAATCGATGGCTACACCTTC	CSVSAGIDGYTF
NA	NA	TRBV13	TRBJ1-6	TGTGCCAGCAGCCCCGGGACGAACTGGGGGAATTCACCCCTCCACTTT	CASSPGTNWGNSPLHF
NA	NA	TRBV7-9	TRBJ1-2	TGTGCCAGCAGCTTGACGACTGTTAACTATGGCTACACCTTC	CASSLTTVNYGYTF
NA	NA	TRBV6-6	TRBJ1-1	TGTGCCAGCAGGGACGTGGGGGACACTGAAGCTTTCTTT	CASRDVGDTEAFF
NA	NA	TRBV19	TRBJ1-2	TGTGCCAGTAGTACCGGGACCGAGAACTATGGCTACACCTTC	CASSTGTENYGYTF
once	NA	TRBV6-4	TRBJ2-6	TGTGCCAGCAGTGGATCCGGCTCTGGGGCCAACGTCCTGACTTTC	CASSGSGSGANVLTF
NA	TRBD1	TRBV5-5	TRBJ2-7	TGTGCCAGCAGCTTGGTCCCAGGGGGAACCTACGAGCAGTACTTC	CASSLVPGGTYEQYF
NA	NA	TRBV3-1/TRBV3-2	TRBJ1-5	TGTGCCAGCAGCCAAGTTACCGCCGTGCTGGCTCCGGGTCTTTATAGCAATCAGCCCCAGCATTTT	CASSQVTAVLAPGLYSNQPQHF
once	NA	TRBV6-5	TRBJ1-2	TGTGCCAGCAGCTCCGAGTTCAGCTACTATGGCTACACCTTC	CASSSEFSYYGYTF
NA	NA	TRBV5-1	TRBJ2-3	TGCGCCAGCAGCTTGGCTCTGTCCACAGATACGCAGTATTTT	CASSLALSTDTQYF
NA	TRBD1	TRBV13	TRBJ1-1	TGTGCCAGCAGCTGGGGACAGGGGGCGCAGAACACTGAAGCTTTCTTT	CASSWGQGAQNTEAFF
once	TRBD2	TRBV5-4	TRBJ2-1	TGTGCCAGCAGCTTGACGCGGGGGAGCTCCTACAATGAGCAGTTCTTC	CASSLTRGSSYNEQFF
NA	NA	TRBV6-5	TRBJ2-1	TGTGCCAGCAGTTACGAGGGACTCAATGAGCAGTTCTTC	CASSYEGLNEQFF